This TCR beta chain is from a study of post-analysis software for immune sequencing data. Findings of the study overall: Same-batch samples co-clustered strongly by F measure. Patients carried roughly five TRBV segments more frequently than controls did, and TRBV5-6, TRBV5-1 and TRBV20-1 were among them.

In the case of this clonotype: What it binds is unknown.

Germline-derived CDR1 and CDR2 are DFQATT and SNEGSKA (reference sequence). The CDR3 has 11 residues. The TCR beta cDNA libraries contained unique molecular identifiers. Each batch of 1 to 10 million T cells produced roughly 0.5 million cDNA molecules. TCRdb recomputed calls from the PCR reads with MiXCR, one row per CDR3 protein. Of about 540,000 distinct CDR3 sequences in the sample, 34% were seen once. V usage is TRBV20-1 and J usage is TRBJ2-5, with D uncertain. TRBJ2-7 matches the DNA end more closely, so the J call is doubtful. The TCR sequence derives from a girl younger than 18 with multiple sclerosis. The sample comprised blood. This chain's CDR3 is CSARDQDEQYF. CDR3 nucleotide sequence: TGCAGTGCTAGAGATCAGGACGAGCAGTACTTC.